What follows describes a single T cell receptor beta chain. The target antigen is unknown. The data were taken from a study of T cells in Graves' hyperthyroidism and ophthalmopathy. Study observations and caveats: Within blood appeared most thyroid clonotypes that had expanded above 0.001. Median prediction lead before ophthalmopathy onset was around 7 months with the model. A model of 13 V-J pairs discriminated ophthalmopathy from stable hyperthyroidism.

Diagnosis relied on clinical symptoms, serum thyroxine and TRAb, thyroid ultrasound and orbital computed tomography. The germline V gene encodes CDR1 SEHNR and CDR2 FQNEAQ (reference sequence). V gave up 5 bases and J gave up 3 bases; unmatched junction bases: 9. The CDR3 has 16 amino acids. Template material for amplifying TCR beta CDR3 regions consisted of RNA transcripts. The primer set for the first-round RT-PCR of the TCR CDR3 was HTBI. In TCRdb, the multiplex PCR reads were re-called with MiXCR into one record per CDR3 protein. The sample records around 700,000 distinct CDR3 sequences, around 19% being singletons.

The sequence derives from a woman between 50 and 59 years old with Graves' hyperthyroidism that later progressed to Graves' ophthalmopathy. V is TRBV7-9 and J is TRBJ2-2, with 7 bases identical to TRBD2. Sequenced: blood. The CDR3 here is CASSQKLAGDTGELFF. Here the CDR3 DNA reads TGTGCCAGCAGCCAGAAGTTGGCGGGAGACACCGGGGAGCTGTTTTTT.